Listed here are 28 T cell receptor beta chains from one sample, sequenced in a study of CD8+CD57+ T cells in acquired aplastic anemia. The template for TCR beta VDJ and CDR3 sequence profiling was genomic DNA. Via MiXCR, TCRdb re-called the reads, giving one row per CDR3 protein. The table includes about 150,000 distinct CDR3 sequences, about 48% detected once. Patients selected for sequencing had displayed CD8+CD57+ cell expansion by flow cytometry. What was sequenced was sorted CD4+, CD8+, or CD8+CD57+ T cells (not recorded which) from PBMCs. These receptors all stem from a human donor with aplastic anemia.

This clonotype has more than one count but fewer than ten. A read error may explain this, as a much larger clone is one base away. The chain joins TRBV19 to TRBJ1-1; no definite D call. The CDR3 length is 16 residues. V lost 5 bases, J lost 0 bases, and 16 bases lay in between. Germline CDR1 reads LNHDA; CDR2 reads SQIVND (reference sequence). CDR3: CASSADGDDMNTEAFF. The CDR3 bases are TGTGCCAGTAGTGCGGACGGGGATGACATGAACACTGAAGCTTTCTTT.

This clonotype was found many times. This chain connects TRBV6-5 to TRBJ1-1; TRBD1 is a possible D gene (5 bases). V lost 6 bases and J 4 bases, leaving 15 bases between the germline ends. In germline, CDR1 is MNHEY, CDR2 SVGAGI. This CDR3 is 14 amino acids long. The CDR3 coding sequence is TGTGCCAGCAGCATACAGGCTTGGGGCACTGAAGCTTTCTTT. Encoded protein: CASSIQAWGTEAFF.

The chain employs TRBV11-2 and TRBJ2-6, with D perhaps matching TRBD2 (6 bases). There are 15 residues in the CDR3. V was shortened by 5 bases and J by 2 bases, with 10 bases between the two germline ends. The V gene's germline CDR1 is SGHAT and CDR2 FQNNGV. The CDR3 protein is CASSQEGPGANVLTF. The DNA of the CDR3 is TGTGCCAGCAGCCAGGAGGGTCCTGGGGCCAACGTCCTGACTTTC.

This clonotype was seen many times. The chain joins TRBV14 to TRBJ1-4; maybe TRBD1 (5 bases). V was shortened by 1 base and J by 7 bases, with 10 bases between the two germline ends. The CDR3 consists of 14 residues. Germline CDR1 SGHDN, CDR2 FVKESK. CDR3: CASSQGGLREKLFF. The CDR3, as DNA: TGTGCCAGCAGCCAAGGGGGGTTACGTGAAAAACTGTTTTTT.

This clonotype was recorded a few times. The chain recombines TRBV25-1 with TRBJ2-2, with 10 bases matching TRBD2. Trimming at V came to 4 bases and at J to 1 base, leaving 6 bases not matched to a gene. CDR1 and CDR2 (germline): MGHDK, SYGVNS. The CDR3 runs to 17 residues. Here the CDR3 reads CASSARLAGVNTGELFF. CDR3 DNA sequence: TGTGCCAGCAGTGCCAGACTAGCGGGTGTGAACACCGGGGAGCTGTTTTTT.

Points on this clonotype: The conserved closing phenylalanine or tryptophan is absent in this CDR3, likely reflecting a read error. V gene TRBV7-8 combines with J gene TRBJ2-1; 8 bases agree with TRBD2. The CDR3 extends over 16 amino acids. V was clipped by 5 bases and J by 8 bases; unmatched bases: 14. Germline V gene data show CDR1 as SGHVS and CDR2 as FQNEAQ. CDR3 sequence: CASSPNYAGGGHEQFL. Here the CDR3 DNA reads TGTGCCAGCAGCCCAAACTATGCGGGAGGAGGTCATGAGCAGTTCCTC.

The chain carries TRBV24-1 and TRBJ2-7, with 9 bases identical to TRBD1. Looked up from germline, CDR1 is KGHDR and CDR2 is SFDVKD. V lost 7 bases, J lost 3 bases, and 9 bases stayed unmatched. The CDR3 has 15 amino acids. CDR3 DNA: TGTGCCACCAGAGGAGCGGGACAGGGTATCTACGAGCAGTACTTC. Translating it yields CATRGAGQGIYEQYF.

This chain connects TRBV11-1 to TRBJ2-7; D may be TRBD1 (6 bases). This CDR3 comprises 14 residues. Germline CDR1 SGHAT, CDR2 FQDESV (reference sequence). V lost 5 bases and J lost 7, with 18 bases in between. Written as DNA, the CDR3 is TGTGCCAGCAGCACCATTACAGGGTTTCGGGAGCAGTACTTC. This sequence encodes CASSTITGFREQYF.

In this sample, this clonotype turned up many times. V is TRBV10-3 and J is TRBJ2-3; D gene uncertain. V lost 6 bases, J lost 0 bases, and 1 base lay in between. The germline gives CDR1 ENHRY, CDR2 SYGVKD. The CDR3 has 11 residues. CDR3 sequence: CAISSTDTQYF. DNA of the CDR3: TGTGCCATCAGCAGCACAGATACGCAGTATTTT.

This sequence joins TRBV11-3 and TRBJ2-4; D is undetermined. CDR3 length: 14 amino acids. Trimming pared 5 bases from V and 4 bases from J, leaving 12 bases between. Germline lookup yields CDR1 SGHNT and CDR2 YENEEA. The CDR3: CASSNRPPKNIQYF. As DNA, the CDR3 is TGTGCCAGCAGCAACAGACCACCTAAAAACATTCAGTACTTC.

Ten or more counts support this clonotype. V gene TRBV12-3 or TRBV12-4 combines with J gene TRBJ2-2; D may be TRBD2 (5 bases). With 5 bases removed from V and 1 base from J, the gap between germline ends came to 11 bases. The CDR3 runs to 15 residues. This chain's CDR3 is CASSPSRGNTGELFF. Written as DNA, the CDR3 is TGTGCCAGCAGTCCTAGCCGTGGGAACACCGGGGAGCTGTTTTTT.

This rearrangement joins TRBV19 to TRBJ1-6; tentatively, D is TRBD1 (6 bases). Trimming cost V 6 bases and J 7 bases, with 28 bases left between them. Germline V CDR1 and CDR2: LNHDA, SQIVND (reference sequence). The CDR3 has 19 amino acids. The CDR3: CASRTSTGKGYGKNSPLHF. As DNA, the CDR3 is TGTGCCAGTAGGACTTCAACAGGGAAGGGCTATGGAAAGAATTCACCCCTCCACTTT.

This clonotype was seen at least ten times. This chain links TRBV3-1 with TRBJ1-1; no clear D gene. Looked up from germline, CDR1 is LGHDT and CDR2 is YNNKEL (reference sequence). The V gene lost 1 base and the J gene lost 8 bases, with 8 bases spanning the gap. This CDR3 comprises 12 residues. The DNA for the CDR3 is TGTGCCAGCAGCCAAGGACTCAGGGAAGCTTTCTTT. Translated, it gives CASSQGLREAFF.

The sample holds many counts of this clonotype. The CDR3 spells CATSRGESTGNTIYF. CDR3 nucleotides: TGTGCCACCAGCAGAGGAGAAAGTACTGGAAACACCATATATTTT. The genes are TRBV15 and TRBJ1-3, with D uncertain. V lost 1 base, J lost 2 bases, and 9 bases lay in between. This CDR3 is built from 15 residues. The V gene's germline CDR1 is LNHNV and CDR2 YYDKDF (reference sequence). Together with reference TRBV15 and TRBJ1-3, the CDR3 gives the full variable domain: DAMVIQNPRYQVTQFGKPVTLSCSQTLNHNVMYWYQQKSSQAPKLLFHYYDKDFNNEADTPDNFQSRRPNTSFCFLDIRSPGLGDTAMYLCATSRGESTGNTIYFGEGSWLTVV.

This clonotype has at least ten counts. V is TRBV3-1 and J is TRBJ1-1, with D maybe TRBD1 (6 bases). The CDR3 contains 14 residues. Germline V gives CDR1 LGHDT, CDR2 YNNKEL (reference sequence). V was trimmed by 4 bases and J by 4 bases, leaving 13 bases between them. The DNA of the CDR3 is TGTGCCAGCAGCCGTACAGGGCGAGGCACTGAAGCTTTCTTT. The encoded protein is CASSRTGRGTEAFF.

This clonotype came up many times. The DNA of the CDR3 is TGTGCCAGCAGCAGCCGAGGCAGCGGGGGCTATGAGCAGTTCTTC. Its translation: CASSSRGSGGYEQFF. The chain combines TRBV7-6 with TRBJ2-1; TRBD2 matches 8 bases. V was pared by 5 bases and J by 8 bases, with 11 bases of the junction left unmatched. CDR1 and CDR2 (germline): SGHVS, FNYEAQ. The CDR3 spans 15 residues.

This clonotype was picked up many times. The genes are TRBV11-2 and TRBJ1-6; tentatively, D is TRBD1 (5 bases). V was shortened by 5 bases and J by 16 bases, with 21 bases between the two germline ends. CDR1 and CDR2 from the germline V gene are SGHAT and FQNNGV. This CDR3 region has 14 residues. The CDR3 nucleotides are TGTGCCAGCAGCCCCTCGAGCAGCCCTCGGACACTCCACTTT. This encodes CASSPSSSPRTLHF.

This chain joins TRBV24-1 and TRBJ2-7, with 9 nucleotides matching TRBD1. V lost 5 bases, J lost 3 bases, and 7 bases stayed unmatched. CDR3 length: 15 residues. Germline V CDR1 and CDR2: KGHDR, SFDVKD. The CDR3 loop is CATSAEDRGIYEQYF. The CDR3 DNA is TGTGCCACCAGTGCTGAGGACAGGGGAATCTACGAGCAGTACTTC.

This clonotype was seen a handful of times. The chain recombines TRBV7-9 with TRBJ2-7; 7 nucleotides match TRBD2. Germline V lookup: CDR1 SEHNR, CDR2 FQNEAQ (reference sequence). V gave up 1 base and J gave up 4 bases; unmatched junction bases: 1. The CDR3 is made up of 13 amino acids. CDR3 DNA: TGTGCCAGCAGCTTAGGGGAGGGTTACGAGCAGTACTTC. Protein sequence: CASSLGEGYEQYF.

In this sample, this clonotype turned up many times. The chain carries TRBV20-1 and TRBJ1-1, with 7 positions matching TRBD1. V was clipped by 5 bases and J by 4 bases; unmatched bases: 13. Germline V gives CDR1 DFQATT, CDR2 SNEGSKA (reference sequence). There are 15 residues in the CDR3. The CDR3, as DNA: TGCAGTGCTTCGACCCCCGACAGGGCGGGCACTGAAGCTTTCTTT. Amino acids: CSASTPDRAGTEAFF.

This clonotype was seen more than once but under ten times. The rearrangement uses TRBV25-1 and TRBJ2-6, with 12 bases aligning to TRBD2. J lost 0 bases, V lost 4 bases, and 4 bases had no gene match. Germline lookup yields CDR1 MGHDK and CDR2 SYGVNS. This CDR3 spans 18 amino acids. CDR3 amino acids: CASSATSGGLSGANVLTF. Here the CDR3 DNA reads TGTGCCAGCAGTGCAACTAGCGGGGGGCTCTCTGGGGCCAACGTCCTGACTTTC.

This clonotype was seen many times. This sequence joins TRBV7-7 and TRBJ2-1, with a weak D call TRBD1 (5 bases). The CDR3 contains 16 residues. Germline V lookup: CDR1 SSHAT, CDR2 FNYEAQ (reference sequence). V lost 1 base and J lost 3, with 13 bases in between. Written as DNA, the CDR3 is TGTGCCAGCAGCTTAGGCGTTACAGGCGTCTACAATGAGCAGTTCTTC. This translates into CASSLGVTGVYNEQFF.

This chain uses TRBV9 with TRBJ2-1, with D perhaps given as TRBD1 or TRBD2 (6 bases each). Trimming cost V 0 bases and J 5 bases, with 12 bases left between them. Germline loops: CDR1 SGDLS, CDR2 YYNGEE. The CDR3 consists of 15 residues. The CDR3: CASSVGSGADNEQFF. CDR3 DNA sequence: TGTGCCAGCAGCGTAGGTTCGGGGGCCGACAATGAGCAGTTCTTC.

The chain couples TRBV25-1 to TRBJ2-7; TRBD2 matches at 13 bases. The germline gives CDR1 MGHDK, CDR2 SYGVNS. Trimming at V came to 9 bases and at J to 1 base, leaving 3 bases not matched to a gene. CDR3 length: 14 residues. CDR3 nucleotides: TGTGCCAGTCCGGGACTAGCGGGATCCTACGAGCAGTACTTC. Protein product: CASPGLAGSYEQYF.

The chain carries TRBV10-1 and TRBJ2-1, with 10 positions matching TRBD2. There are 15 residues in the CDR3. V lost 5 bases, J lost 9 bases, and 10 bases stayed unmatched. Germline CDR1 reads WNHNN; CDR2 reads SYGVQD (reference sequence). The DNA for the CDR3 is TGCGCCAGCAGTTTATTAGCGGGAGGCCCAGGTGAGCAGTTCTTC. Protein sequence: CASSLLAGGPGEQFF.

This clonotype was counted a single time. The chain joins TRBV5-1 to TRBJ1-1, with D hard to call. V lost 7 bases to trimming and J lost 0 bases, with 13 bases between them. Germline lookup yields CDR1 SGHRS and CDR2 YFSETQ. The CDR3 spans 14 residues. The CDR3 region is CASRGRIVNTEAFF. The CDR3 DNA reads as TGCGCCAGCCGAGGGAGGATCGTGAACACTGAAGCTTTCTTT.

In the case of this clonotype: A much larger clone lies one base from this, so it may be a read error. The chain carries TRBV10-3 and TRBJ1-1; D may be TRBD1 (5 bases). The CDR3 has 13 residues. The V end lost 10 bases, the J end lost 1 base, and 13 bases lay between the germline ends. Germline assignment: CDR1 ENHRY and CDR2 SYGVKD. The CDR3 coding sequence is TGTGCCAGCAGACCCGGACAGAACACTGAAGCTTTCTTT. Its protein is CASRPGQNTEAFF.

Ten or more counts support this clonotype. The chain uses TRBV29-1 and TRBJ1-2; 7 bases are a match to TRBD1. CDR1 is SQVTM and CDR2 is ANQGSEA in the germline V gene. The CDR3 is made up of 12 amino acids. The V segment lost 7 bases and the J segment 7 bases; nucleotides outside the gene matches: 9. Here the CDR3 reads CSDSTGDSGYTF. Written as DNA, the CDR3 is TGCAGCGATAGCACAGGGGACAGTGGCTACACCTTC.